The entry below gives a single T cell receptor beta chain sequence along with its context. What it binds is unknown. V was clipped by 6 bases and J by 5 bases; unmatched bases: 4. Germline V gene data show CDR1 as SNHLY and CDR2 as FYNNEI. The CDR3 consists of 15 residues. The sample originates from a study of T cells after posttransplantation cyclophosphamide. Busulfan-fludarabine conditioning, marrow transplant, and cyclophosphamide on days +3 and +4 were administered. Assay used: immunoSEQ multiplex PCR; TCRdb lists only in-frame clones, some missing. The table lists tens of thousands of clones, roughly nine tenths of them singletons. Whole-study findings and limits: Blood and skin or GI T cell repertoires showed limited TRB overlap. Recipient CMV seropositivity and CMV reactivation strongly tracked TRB clonality.

This chain connects TRBV2 to TRBJ2-3; 14 bases align to TRBD2. This clonotype was sampled from a female patient aged 30-39 years who received an allogeneic stem cell transplant from an unrelated donor, was CMV-positive, and had no GVHD. Some T cells may have come from the graft donor. Material: PBMCs, obtained after allogeneic stem cell transplant with posttransplant cyclophosphamide. CDR3 protein: CASRRLAGGQDTQYF. The CDR3 DNA is TGTGCCAGCAGGAGACTAGCGGGGGGGCAAGATACGCAGTATTTT. Filled out from reference TRBV2 and TRBJ2-3, the complete variable domain reads EPEVTQTPSHQVTQMGQEVILRCVPISNHLYFYWYRQILGQKVEFLVSFYNNEISEKSEIFDDQFSVERPDGSNFTLKIRSTKLEDSAMYFCASRRLAGGQDTQYFGPGTRLTVL.